Presented here are 21 T cell receptor beta chains from one specimen sequenced in a study of human T cells and chemical hapten exposure. Noted time point: patch test 1, 2 weeks after DPC sensitization. Treatment specified: therapeutic diphenylcyclopropenone sensitization with weekly scalp DPC. MiXCR, applied by TCRdb to the RACE reads, yields one record per CDR3 protein. This table holds tens of thousands of distinct CDR3 sequences, about 11% found once. The starting material was whole blood, obtained in connection with sensitization to the hapten diphenylcyclopropenone (DPC). The source of these receptors is a man in his forties with alopecia areata. Some clones in this sample may be carry-over from other donors' samples.

The V and J genes are TRBV6-5 and TRBJ2-5; D gene ambiguous. Germline V CDR1 and CDR2: MNHEY, SVGAGI. Between the trimmed V and J ends, which lost 2 bases and 0 bases, there was a span of 13 bases. This CDR3 comprises 16 residues. Written as DNA, the CDR3 is TGTGCCAGCAGTTACCTTTCCCCCACCCACCAAGAGACCCAGTACTTC. Its translation: CASSYLSPTHQETQYF.

This chain connects TRBV29-1 to TRBJ2-5; tentatively, D is TRBD2 (5 bases). The germline V and J ends were trimmed by 2 bases and 5 bases, with 9 bases remaining between them. Germline V gene sequence: CDR1 SQVTM, CDR2 ANQGSEA. The CDR3 length is 12 residues. CDR3 in DNA: TGCAGCGTTGAATCCAGAGGGGAGACCCAGTACTTC. This sequence encodes CSVESRGETQYF.

This clonotype occurred a few times. The CDR3 is CASGDIAGGTKNIQYF. For the CDR3, the DNA is TGTGCCAGCGGGGATATAGCGGGAGGGACCAAAAACATTCAGTACTTC. The chain has TRBV6-5 and TRBJ2-4, with TRBD2 identical over 11 bases. The junction had 8 bases not matched to a gene; V was cut back by 8 bases and J by 2 bases. Germline V gene lookup returns CDR1 MNHEY and CDR2 SVGAGI. The CDR3 loop spans 16 amino acids.

Only a few counts were recorded for this clonotype. V usage is TRBV29-1 and J usage is TRBJ2-1, with 12 bases that match TRBD2. Germline V gene data show CDR1 as SQVTM and CDR2 as ANQGSEA. The CDR3 runs to 14 residues. V shed 6 bases and J 8 bases; nucleotides not matched to a gene: 8. The CDR3 loop is CSVTSGRGKDEQFF. DNA for the CDR3: TGCAGCGTGACTAGCGGGAGAGGAAAGGATGAGCAGTTCTTC.

The table lists this clonotype with many counts. The chain is built from TRBV4-3 and TRBJ1-6, with 10 positions matching TRBD1. The V gene end was trimmed by 4 bases and the J gene end by 9 bases; junction bases not matched to a gene: 6. Germline CDR1 reads LGHNA; CDR2 reads YSLEER. CDR3 size: 15 residues. The CDR3 sequence: CASSPVGTGVSPLHF. The CDR3 DNA is TGCGCCAGCAGCCCGGTTGGGACAGGGGTTTCACCCCTCCACTTT.

This clonotype showed up many times. The chain uses TRBV3-1 and TRBJ1-1; TRBD1 aligns across 10 bases. The CDR3 contains 17 residues. The J segment lost 0 bases and the V segment lost 4 bases, leaving 8 bases of the junction unmatched. CDR1 LGHDT and CDR2 YNNKEL come from the germline V gene (reference sequence). CDR3 DNA: TGTGCCAGCAGCCCCCGGGACAGGGGCAATCTGAACACTGAAGCTTTCTTT. It codes for CASSPRDRGNLNTEAFF.

CDR3 sequence: CASSLAGYSNSYEQYV. The CDR3 coding sequence is TGTGCCAGCAGCTTGGCCGGGTATAGCAATTCCTACGAGCAGTACGTC. The gene calls are TRBV5-5 and TRBJ2-7; D gene unclear. The germline CDR1 and CDR2 sequences are SGHKS and YYEKEE (reference sequence). The CDR3 consists of 16 residues. V lost 0 bases and J lost 1, with 14 bases in between.

In its sample, this clonotype was seen a few times. The chain employs TRBV6-2 or TRBV6-3 and TRBJ1-1, with unresolved D. Trimming removed 1 base at V and 1 base at J, with 10 bases between. CDR1 and CDR2 from the germline V gene are MNHEY and SVGEGT. The CDR3 covers 15 residues. CDR3 DNA: TGTGCCAGCAGTTACTATGGCAGCCCGAACACTGAAGCTTTCTTT. Residues: CASSYYGSPNTEAFF.

The V call is TRBV7-9, the J call TRBJ2-3; D ambiguous. The V and J ends lost 5 bases and 2 bases respectively, with 11 bases between them. The CDR3 loop spans 14 amino acids. Germline V gene lookup returns CDR1 SEHNR and CDR2 FQNEAQ (reference sequence). CDR3 in DNA: TGTGCCAGCAGCGATCCGGACGACACAGATACGCAGTATTTT. Amino acid sequence: CASSDPDDTDTQYF.

This clonotype was detected only a few times. V gene TRBV6-1 combines with J gene TRBJ2-1; D is unresolved. V lost 6 bases and J 1 base, leaving 4 bases between the germline ends. There are 12 residues in the CDR3. CDR1 is MNHNS and CDR2 is SASEGT in the germline V gene. The CDR3 DNA follows: TGTGCCAGCAGCAGATCCTACAATGAGCAGTTCTTC. Protein: CASSRSYNEQFF.

A word on this clonotype: A much larger clonotype is one base distant, so this may be a read error. V usage is TRBV7-3 and J usage is TRBJ1-5; 8 nucleotides line up with TRBD1. Per germline, CDR1 SGHTA and CDR2 FQGTGA. This CDR3 region has 15 residues. The CDR3 loop reads CARRPTGQGHQPQHF. Here the CDR3 DNA reads TGTGCCCGCAGACCGACTGGACAGGGCCATCAGCCCCAGCATTTT.

This chain uses TRBV15 with TRBJ2-5; D may be TRBD1 (6 bases). Germline V gives CDR1 LNHNV, CDR2 YYDKDF (reference sequence). The ends were cut back, 3 bases at V and 2 bases at J, with 10 bases in the middle. The CDR3 has 14 amino acids. Written as DNA, the CDR3 is TGTGCCACCAGCAGTGGACAGCGACAAGAGACCCAGTACTTC. Translating it yields CATSSGQRQETQYF.

This sequence joins TRBV2 and TRBJ2-7, with 8 positions matching TRBD2. The length of the CDR3 is 16 residues. Losses at the gene ends were 4 bases for V and 0 bases for J; bases not matched to a gene: 8. The germline V gene has CDR1 SNHLY and CDR2 FYNNEI. CDR3: CASSAPSGPSSYEQYV. The CDR3 DNA sequence: TGTGCCAGCAGTGCACCTAGCGGGCCTAGCTCCTACGAGCAGTACGTC.

This chain links TRBV12-3 or TRBV12-4 with TRBJ1-2; 8 bases are a match to TRBD1. V trimming: 6 bases; J trimming: 7 bases; junction bases outside the gene matches: 7. CDR3 length equals 13 residues. CDR3 in amino acids: CASRVRGQSGYTF. CDR3 bases: TGTGCCAGCAGGGTCAGGGGGCAGAGTGGCTACACCTTC.

This clonotype has at least ten counts. The rearrangement links TRBV5-4 to TRBJ2-7; D not resolved. CDR3 length: 13 residues. Per germline, CDR1 SGHNT and CDR2 YYREEE (reference sequence). V was cut by 2 bases and J by 0 bases, with 6 bases left in between. The DNA for the CDR3 is TGTGCCAGCAGCTTAGTGGCCTCCTACGAGCAGTACTTC. Protein sequence: CASSLVASYEQYF. The entire variable domain, with the rest obtained from reference TRBV5-4 and TRBJ2-7, is as follows: ETGVTQSPTHLIKTRGQQVTLRCSSQSGHNTVSWYQQALGQGPQFIFQYYREEENGRGNFPPRFSGLQFPNYSSELNVNALELDDSALYLCASSLVASYEQYFGPGTRLTVT.

The rearrangement uses TRBV19 and TRBJ2-6; D gene unclear. The CDR3 consists of 19 residues. Germline-derived CDR1 and CDR2 are LNHDA and SQIVND (reference sequence). Trimming took 0 bases from V and 0 from J, leaving 15 bases between them. The CDR3 region has the DNA TGTGCCAGTAGTATAGATACTTCAGGTTTCCTCTCTGGGGCCAACGTCCTGACTTTC. It yields the protein CASSIDTSGFLSGANVLTF. Full variable domain (rest looked up from reference TRBV19 and TRBJ2-6): DGGITQSPKYLFRKEGQNVTLSCEQNLNHDAMYWYRQDPGQGLRLIYYSQIVNDFQKGDIAEGYSVSREKKESFPLTVTSAQKNPTAFYLCASSIDTSGFLSGANVLTFGAGSRLTVL.

This chain joins TRBV25-1 and TRBJ2-1; D is undetermined. In germline, CDR1 is MGHDK, CDR2 SYGVNS. The CDR3 sequence is 16 residues long. The V and J ends lost 5 bases and 4 bases respectively, with 18 bases between them. The CDR3 DNA reads as TGTGCCAGCAGTATAAGGGTGCTGGTGGCTTACAATGAGCAGTTCTTC. This encodes CASSIRVLVAYNEQFF.

The V and J genes are TRBV6-2 or TRBV6-3 and TRBJ1-5; D might be TRBD1 (6 bases). This CDR3 comprises 17 residues. The germline V gene encodes CDR1 MNHEY and CDR2 SVGEGT. V lost 0 bases and J 4 bases, leaving 16 bases between the germline ends. CDR3 residues: CASSYSSSGQENQPQHF. CDR3 in DNA: TGTGCCAGCAGTTACTCGTCCTCGGGACAAGAGAATCAGCCCCAGCATTTT.

J is TRBJ1-2 and V is TRBV6-5; D gene unclear. Per the germline V gene, CDR1 is MNHEY and CDR2 is SVGAGI. CDR3 length: 18 residues. Trimming left V 2 bases short and J 6 bases short, with 25 bases between. The CDR3 nucleotides read TGTGCCAGCAGTTACCAGCTATACCCGGCATCCGGGAATAATGGCTACACCTTC. Its translation is CASSYQLYPASGNNGYTF.

V is TRBV12-5 and J is TRBJ2-7; perhaps TRBD1 as D (6 bases). The CDR3 has 13 residues. V gave up 5 bases and J gave up 4 bases, with 12 bases separating them. The germline V gene encodes CDR1 LGHNT and CDR2 FRNRAP. The CDR3 sequence is CASGGLGGYEQYV. The CDR3 DNA reads as TGTGCTAGTGGTGGCCTAGGGGGATACGAGCAGTACGTC.

This clonotype came up a few times. The chain couples TRBV18 to TRBJ2-3; D is perhaps TRBD2 (6 bases). Trimming pared 6 bases from V and 4 bases from J, leaving 20 bases between. The length of the CDR3 is 16 residues. CDR1 is KGHSH and CDR2 is LQKENI in the germline V gene. In DNA, the CDR3 is TGTGCCAGCTCCCCCCGAAAGGCTAGCGCGGCAGATACGCAGTATTTT. This gives the protein CASSPRKASAADTQYF.